Below, 11 T cell receptor beta chains from the same sample are listed, as sequenced in a study of cytotoxic CD8 clonotypes in ibrutinib-treated CLL. Assay: immunoSEQ multiplex PCR; the TCRdb copy retains only in-frame clones and omits some. The sample consists of about 140,000 clones, 77% of them appearing once. The sample consisted of PBMCs, taken after 12 months of ibrutinib treatment. All receptors derive from a human donor with chronic lymphocytic leukemia.

The chain recombines TRBV5-1 with TRBJ2-7; D is unresolved. The V and J ends lost 0 bases and 2 bases respectively, with 6 bases between them. The V gene's germline CDR1 is SGHRS and CDR2 YFSETQ. This CDR3 spans 13 amino acids. The CDR3 spells CASSLDPTYEQYF. The CDR3 region has the DNA TGCGCCAGCAGCTTGGACCCCACCTACGAGCAGTACTTC.

The chain links TRBV18 to TRBJ2-7; D perhaps matches TRBD2 (6 bases). Germline values: CDR1 KGHSH, CDR2 LQKENI. The CDR3 is made up of 13 amino acids. Trimming stripped 4 bases from V and 2 bases from J, with 9 bases between. CDR3 bases: TGTGCCAGCTCACTGGGGGGAACCTACGAGCAGTACTTC. Translated: CASSLGGTYEQYF.

V usage is TRBV5-4 and J usage is TRBJ2-7, with 8 bases identical to TRBD1. Germline V lookup: CDR1 SGHNT, CDR2 YYREEE (reference sequence). This CDR3 region has 13 residues. V dropped 2 bases and J dropped 5; count of bases not matched to a gene: 3. The CDR3: CASSFNRGDEQYF. DNA for the CDR3: TGTGCCAGCAGCTTTAACAGGGGGGACGAGCAGTACTTC.

The chain joins TRBV6-4 to TRBJ1-1; D might be TRBD1 (5 bases). CDR3 length: 14 amino acids. V shed 2 bases and J shed 1 base, with 8 bases lying between them. Germline loops: CDR1 MRHNA, CDR2 SNTAGT. Here the CDR3 reads CASSDRGGNTEAFF. The CDR3 coding sequence is TGTGCCAGCAGTGACCGGGGGGGGAACACTGAAGCTTTCTTT.

This clone was counted only a few times. This rearrangement joins TRBV6-6 to TRBJ1-6; TRBD1 might be the D (6 bases). V was cut by 6 bases and J by 0 bases, with 12 bases left in between. The V gene's germline CDR1 is MNHNY and CDR2 SVGAGI (reference sequence). CDR3 length: 16 amino acids. CDR3: CASRRDTSSYNSPLHF. The CDR3 region has the DNA TGTGCCAGCAGACGGGACACGAGCTCCTATAATTCACCCCTCCACTTT.

This chain connects TRBV4-1 to TRBJ2-5; TRBD1 matches 7 bases. This CDR3 is 15 amino acids long. Germline V gene data show CDR1 as MGHRA and CDR2 as YSYEKL. The V and J ends lost 3 bases and 5 bases, in that order; junction bases with no gene match: 9. DNA of the CDR3: TGCGCCAGCAGCCATGTTGTGACAGGGCGCGAGACCCAGTACTTC. This codes for CASSHVVTGRETQYF.

This rearrangement joins TRBV6-5 to TRBJ1-2, with a possible D match to TRBD1 (6 bases). The CDR3 covers 11 residues. The ends were cut back, 7 bases at V and 8 bases at J, with 11 bases in the middle. Germline values: CDR1 MNHEY, CDR2 SVGAGI. This CDR3 reads CASTGGWGYTF. Here the CDR3 DNA reads TGTGCCAGCACTGGGGGCTGGGGCTACACCTTC.

The CDR3 is CASSLGQDSYTF. The CDR3 DNA reads as TGTGCCAGCAGCTTAGGGCAGGATAGCTACACCTTC. The chain combines TRBV7-9 with TRBJ1-2; D not certain. The V end lost 1 base, the J end lost 9 bases, and 9 bases lay between the germline ends. The germline V gene encodes CDR1 SEHNR and CDR2 FQNEAQ (reference sequence). The CDR3 covers 12 residues.

V gene TRBV30 combines with J gene TRBJ2-4; D may be TRBD2 (6 bases). The CDR3 contains 12 residues. Germline V gives CDR1 GTSNPN, CDR2 SVGIG (reference sequence). V was shortened by 0 bases and J by 9 bases, with 9 bases between the two germline ends. The CDR3 reads CAWSVLGGIQYF. The CDR3, as DNA: TGTGCCTGGAGTGTACTGGGGGGCATTCAGTACTTC.

The gene calls are TRBV7-7 and TRBJ2-4, with D hard to call. This CDR3 has 13 residues. CDR1 and CDR2 (germline): SSHAT, FNYEAQ (reference sequence). Trimming left V 5 bases short and J 8 bases short, with 13 bases between. The CDR3 spells CASSESLADIQYF. CDR3 coding DNA: TGTGCCAGCAGCGAATCCCTCGCGGACATTCAGTACTTC.

The chain links TRBV29-1 to TRBJ2-1; unclear D gene. Per the germline V gene, CDR1 is SQVTM and CDR2 is ANQGSEA. Between the trimmed V and J ends, which lost 3 bases and 3 bases, there was a span of 6 bases. This CDR3 has 12 residues. CDR3 in DNA: TGCAGCGTTGACCCCGGCTACAATGAGCAGTTCTTC. Protein: CSVDPGYNEQFF.